This T cell receptor beta chain appears in the sequencing data of a study of cytomegalovirus exposure and HLA in healthy donors. Overall study findings and caveats: TRBV6-2, TRBV6-3 and other indistinguishable V segments were excluded. In an earlier analysis, in under 700 donors, most V segments appeared productive either ~87% or ~30% of the time. In terms of immune exposure information, only CMV serostatus was available. Some TCR beta chains (roughly 160 of them) were listed as cytomegalovirus-associated.

CDR3 length: 16 amino acids. Germline V gene data show CDR1 as SEHNR and CDR2 as FQNEAQ (reference sequence). V dropped 2 bases and J dropped 3 bases, with 16 bases sitting between them. On this clone itself: Antigen: not known.

With 60 Vbeta and 13 Jbeta primers, the PCR was carried out. Repertoires were generated with immunoSEQ multiplex PCR, while TCRdb's copy carries only in-frame clones and drops some. Of fewer than 200,000 clones detected, about 80% appear once; the ten largest clones hold roughly 1.2%. The specimen was PBMCs. The sequence was collected from a woman aged 45-65 years in good health and CMV-seronegative. V usage is TRBV7-9 and J usage is TRBJ1-1; D is possibly TRBD1 (6 bases). The CDR3 region has the DNA TGTGCCAGCAGCTTACCCATCGACAGGATCGACACTGAAGCTTTCTTT. Residues: CASSLPIDRIDTEAFF.